In its sample, the clone carrying this T cell receptor beta chain was seen a few times. The V end was cut by 0 bases, the J end by 6 bases, with 12 bases between. The CDR3 sequence is 14 residues long. Germline CDR1 and CDR2: LNHNV and YYDKDF (reference sequence). MiXCR was run by TCRdb on the 5' RACE reads, yielding one entry per CDR3 protein. The sample includes about 300,000 distinct CDR3 sequences, around 21% of them seen just once. These data are taken from a study of CD8 T cells in ankylosing spondylitis. This receptor was taken from a female donor with ankylosing spondylitis or in good health (not recorded which). J is TRBJ2-7 and V is TRBV15; TRBD1 might be the D (5 bases). The sequencing sample was made of blood, either unsorted or a sorted T cell fraction (not recorded which). The CDR3 sequence: CATSRDRRAGEQYF. In DNA, the CDR3 is TGTGCCACCAGCAGAGATCGCAGGGCCGGCGAGCAGTACTTC.